What follows are 13 T cell receptor beta chains derived from one specimen sequenced in a study of cytomegalovirus exposure and HLA in healthy donors. The PCR was carried out with 60 Vbeta primers and 13 Jbeta primers. Method: immunoSEQ multiplex PCR; TCRdb's copy keeps in-frame clones and lacks some. This table has over 200,000 clones, approximately 78% appearing once. The source material was PBMCs. These receptors came from a male donor in good health and CMV-seronegative.

This clone was observed a few times. The CDR3 reads CASSLYSGYTDTQYF. CDR3 in DNA: TGTGCCAGCAGCTTGTACAGCGGCTACACAGATACGCAGTATTTT. The chain is built from TRBV11-2 and TRBJ2-3; D may be TRBD2 (5 bases). Trimming left V 3 bases short and J 2 bases short, with 12 bases between. The CDR3 consists of 15 residues. The germline V gene has CDR1 SGHAT and CDR2 FQNNGV. The full variable domain, completed using reference TRBV11-2 and TRBJ2-3, is EAGVAQSPRYKIIEKRQSVAFWCNPISGHATLYWYQQILGQGPKLLIQFQNNGVVDDSQLPKDRFSAERLKGVDSTLKIQPAKLEDSAVYLCASSLYSGYTDTQYFGPGTRLTVL.

For the CDR3, the DNA is TGTGCCAGCAGCCAAGCACTAGCGGTCGGGGATACGCAGTATTTT. The encoded protein is CASSQALAVGDTQYF. This chain links TRBV4-2 with TRBJ2-3; 8 bases map to TRBD2. Trimming at V came to 1 base and at J to 6 bases, leaving 6 bases not matched to a gene. The CDR3 sequence is 15 residues long. Germline V CDR1 and CDR2: LGHNA, YNFKEQ.

The genes are TRBV5-1 and TRBJ1-1; 7 positions agree with TRBD1. The junction had 5 bases not matched to a gene; V was cut back by 3 bases and J by 3 bases. Germline values: CDR1 SGHRS, CDR2 YFSETQ. This CDR3 has 14 residues. In DNA, the CDR3 is TGCGCCAGCAGCTCCCGGACAGGCTACACTGAAGCTTTCTTT. Amino acid sequence: CASSSRTGYTEAFF.

J is TRBJ2-1 and V is TRBV7-9, with TRBD2 matching over 11 bases. V lost 3 bases to trimming and J lost 5 bases; unmatched junction nucleotides: 6. This CDR3 contains 16 residues. Germline assignment: CDR1 SEHNR and CDR2 FQNEAQ (reference sequence). CDR3 coding DNA: TGTGCCAGCAGCTTCCGGACTAGCGGGCCCAACAATGAGCAGTTCTTC. This sequence encodes CASSFRTSGPNNEQFF.

The chain employs TRBV5-1 and TRBJ1-4, with D unclear. Germline V lookup: CDR1 SGHRS, CDR2 YFSETQ. The V and J ends lost 2 bases and 6 bases respectively, with 14 bases between them. This CDR3 region has 15 residues. In nucleotides, the CDR3 is TGCGCCAGCAGCTTCTCAGGTGGGCGGGATGAAAAACTGTTTTTT. It codes for CASSFSGGRDEKLFF.

The chain recombines TRBV15 with TRBJ1-5; a possible D gene is TRBD1 (5 bases). The germline V gene encodes CDR1 LNHNV and CDR2 YYDKDF (reference sequence). This CDR3 contains 15 residues. V dropped 2 bases and J dropped 1 base, with 9 bases sitting between them. The CDR3 DNA sequence: TGTGCCACCAGCAGACAGGGTTCCAGCAATCAGCCCCAGCATTTT. This sequence encodes CATSRQGSSNQPQHF.

The V and J genes are TRBV6-4 and TRBJ2-2; 12 nucleotides align to TRBD2. This CDR3 spans 14 amino acids. J gave up 6 bases and V 4 bases, and 0 bases lay outside the gene matches. Germline V gene lookup returns CDR1 MRHNA and CDR2 SNTAGT. Written as DNA, the CDR3 is TGTGCCAGCAGTGGACTAGCGGGAGCCGGGGAGCTGTTTTTT. It yields the protein CASSGLAGAGELFF.

The V gene is TRBV5-4, the J gene TRBJ2-3; TRBD2 agrees at 7 bases. V lost 3 bases to trimming and J lost 3 bases; unmatched junction nucleotides: 7. CDR1 is SGHNT, CDR2 YYREEE, per germline (reference sequence). This CDR3 is built from 15 residues. CDR3 sequence: CASSWGEGVTDTQYF. For the CDR3, the DNA is TGTGCCAGCAGCTGGGGGGAGGGAGTGACAGATACGCAGTATTTT.

The CDR3 bases are TGTGCCAGCAGCCAAGTTCTAGGACAGGCCCCTGAAGCTTTCTTT. This encodes CASSQVLGQAPEAFF. This chain joins TRBV4-2 and TRBJ1-1, with 7 bases lining up with TRBD1. J lost 6 bases, V lost 1 base, and 8 bases had no gene match. CDR1 is LGHNA and CDR2 is YNFKEQ in the germline V gene. The CDR3 runs to 15 residues.

In this sample, this clone turned up a few times. The chain recombines TRBV25-1 with TRBJ2-7, with D tentatively TRBD1 (6 bases). Germline loops: CDR1 MGHDK, CDR2 SYGVNS. Trimming removed 3 bases at V and 3 bases at J, with 15 bases between. The CDR3 runs to 15 residues. CDR3: CASSEPTGTSYEQYF. The CDR3 bases are TGTGCCAGCAGTGAGCCTACCGGGACAAGCTACGAGCAGTACTTC.

This clone appeared a single time. V and J are TRBV6-5 and TRBJ2-7, with D perhaps matching TRBD2 (5 bases). Trimming cost V 2 bases and J 6 bases, with 14 bases left between them. The CDR3 spans 14 residues. Germline V CDR1 and CDR2: MNHEY, SVGAGI. This CDR3 reads CASSYAGVGREQYF. CDR3 sequence (DNA): TGTGCCAGCAGTTACGCCGGGGTGGGCCGCGAGCAGTACTTC.

V gene TRBV5-6 combines with J gene TRBJ2-7; tentative D call: TRBD2 (6 bases). V lost 0 bases and J lost 1, with 8 bases in between. CDR3 length: 14 residues. CDR1 is SGHDT, CDR2 YYEEEE, per germline. DNA of the CDR3: TGTGCCAGCAGCTTGGCTAGCGTTTCCTACGAGCAGTACTTC. Its translation: CASSLASVSYEQYF.

V is TRBV7-9 and J is TRBJ2-3; TRBD1 matches 8 bases. Germline V gene lookup returns CDR1 SEHNR and CDR2 FQNEAQ (reference sequence). V was clipped by 10 bases and J by 0 bases; unmatched bases: 15. The CDR3 contains 17 residues. The CDR3 region is CAKSGETGASSTDTQYF. In DNA form, the CDR3 reads TGTGCCAAGTCGGGGGAGACAGGGGCGTCTAGCACAGATACGCAGTATTTT. The full variable domain, its missing parts supplied by reference TRBV7-9 and TRBJ2-3, is DTGVSQNPRHKITKRGQNVTFRCDPISEHNRLYWYRQTLGQGPEFLTYFQNEAQLEKSRLLSDRFSAERPKGSFSTLEIQRTEQGDSAMYLCAKSGETGASSTDTQYFGPGTRLTVL.